These 10 T cell receptor beta chains came from one sample sequenced in a study of neoadjuvant nivolumab and ipilimumab in lung cancer. Method: immunoSEQ multiplex PCR; TCRdb's copy keeps in-frame clones and lacks some. The sample has some 9,100 clones; approximately 77% are singletons. The sequencing here drew on tumor tissue, taken after neoadjuvant nivolumab, alone or with ipilimumab, at or shortly before surgery. Receptors were obtained from an adult with non-small cell lung cancer.

The chain couples TRBV18 to TRBJ1-3; D is undetermined. The germline V gene encodes CDR1 KGHSH and CDR2 LQKENI. The length of the CDR3 is 16 residues. Deletions cut 2 bases from V and 0 bases from J, with 11 bases between. CDR3 amino acids: CASSPETIGSGNTIYF. CDR3 DNA sequence: TGTGCCAGCTCACCAGAAACAATCGGCTCTGGAAACACCATATATTTT.

This clone showed up just once. The rearrangement links TRBV30 to TRBJ2-3; TRBD2 aligns across 10 bases. The CDR3 is 18 amino acids. V was clipped by 1 base and J by 1 base; unmatched bases: 11. Germline values: CDR1 GTSNPN, CDR2 SVGIG (reference sequence). Here the CDR3 DNA reads TGTGCCTGGAGTGCCCTCTCCACCGGGACTAGCGGCACAGATACGCAGTATTTT. This codes for CAWSALSTGTSGTDTQYF.

The chain recombines TRBV11-2 with TRBJ2-2, with a tentative D call TRBD2 (6 bases). Trimming shortened V by 0 bases and J by 2 bases, and 13 bases separated the two germline ends. The germline gives CDR1 SGHAT, CDR2 FQNNGV. This CDR3 has 17 residues. Here the CDR3 reads CASSLDVAGFNTGELFF. CDR3 nucleotides: TGTGCCAGCAGCTTAGATGTGGCGGGGTTTAACACCGGGGAGCTGTTTTTT.

The gene calls are TRBV7-9 and TRBJ2-3; D unresolved. Trimming removed 0 bases at V and 6 bases at J, with 1 base between. This CDR3 has 11 residues. CDR1 SEHNR and CDR2 FQNEAQ come from the germline V gene (reference sequence). Written as DNA, the CDR3 is TGTGCCAGCAGCTTAGCGGATACGCAGTATTTT. This translates into CASSLADTQYF.

Here the CDR3 DNA reads TGTGCCAGCAGCCAGGGGAACACTGAAGCTTTCTTT. Protein product: CASSQGNTEAFF. The rearrangement joins TRBV14 to TRBJ1-1; D remains ambiguous. Trimming removed 3 bases at V and 1 base at J, with 3 bases between. Germline V gene lookup returns CDR1 SGHDN and CDR2 FVKESK. This CDR3 spans 12 amino acids. Variable domain in full (rest from reference TRBV14 and TRBJ1-1): EAGVTQFPSHSVIEKGQTVTLRCDPISGHDNLYWYRRVMGKEIKFLLHFVKESKQDESGMPNNRFLAERTGGTYSTLKVQPAELEDSGVYFCASSQGNTEAFFGQGTRLTVV.

This clone was seen a single time. V is TRBV27 and J is TRBJ2-5; 9 positions agree with TRBD1. The CDR3 covers 13 residues. Germline V gene sequence: CDR1 MNHEY, CDR2 SMNVEV (reference sequence). V shed 5 bases, J shed 4 bases, and the junction held 2 bases outside the gene matches. The chain's CDR3 is CASSNRGRETQYF. The DNA of the CDR3 is TGTGCCAGCAGTAACAGGGGGCGAGAGACCCAGTACTTC.

J is TRBJ1-1 and V is TRBV30; D is perhaps TRBD1 (5 bases). Germline V CDR1 and CDR2: GTSNPN, SVGIG (reference sequence). The CDR3 spans 12 residues. Trimming took off 4 bases at V and 7 bases at J, with 13 bases between the two ends. The CDR3 sequence: CAWKRGGVEAFF. Here the CDR3 DNA reads TGTGCCTGGAAACGGGGGGGAGTTGAAGCTTTCTTT.

The chain links TRBV27 to TRBJ2-7; 13 bases fit TRBD2. V lost 4 bases, J lost 5 bases, and 5 bases stayed unmatched. The CDR3 extends over 15 amino acids. Germline V gene data show CDR1 as MNHEY and CDR2 as SMNVEV (reference sequence). The CDR3 DNA reads as TGTGCCAGCAGTTCCGGACTAGCGGGAGTAAACGAGCAGTACTTC. Amino acid sequence: CASSSGLAGVNEQYF.

The chain uses TRBV5-1 and TRBJ1-1, with D maybe TRBD1 (5 bases). Trimming pared 6 bases from V and 1 base from J, leaving 13 bases between. Germline lookup yields CDR1 SGHRS and CDR2 YFSETQ. This CDR3 has 14 residues. CDR3 amino acids: CASNGGLGNTEAFF. The CDR3 bases are TGCGCCAGCAACGGGGGTTTGGGGAACACTGAAGCTTTCTTT.

The J gene is TRBJ2-7, the V gene TRBV19, with 8 bases lining up with TRBD1. Germline assignment: CDR1 LNHDA and CDR2 SQIVND (reference sequence). Trimming took 5 bases from V and 2 from J; bases not matched to a gene: 8. The CDR3 sequence is 15 residues long. CDR3 coding DNA: TGTGCCAGTAGTCCCGGACAGGGTCTCACCTACGAGCAGTACTTC. Translation gives CASSPGQGLTYEQYF.